A single sample gave rise to the 2 T cell receptor beta chains below, sequenced in a study of T cell repertoires in cytomegalovirus infection. One entry per CDR3 protein, called by TCRdb with MiXCR from the reads. The sample lists 400,000 or so distinct CDR3 sequences; 25% to 40% were seen once. The material sequenced was PBMCs. All receptors derive from a human donor in good health (CMV status not recorded). Some clones in this sample may be carry-over from other donors' samples.

In its sample, this clonotype was seen many times. The J gene is TRBJ1-5, the V gene TRBV19; 8 bases map to TRBD1. There are 15 residues in the CDR3. Germline loops: CDR1 LNHDA, CDR2 SQIVND (reference sequence). V lost 3 bases, J lost 7 bases, and 8 bases stayed unmatched. The chain's CDR3 is CASSILGTGEQPQHF. The DNA of the CDR3 is TGTGCCAGTAGTATTTTGGGGACAGGTGAGCAGCCCCAGCATTTT.

The V call is TRBV20-1, the J call TRBJ2-7; weak D call: TRBD1 (5 bases). Trimming took off 2 bases at V and 5 bases at J, with 7 bases between the two ends. The CDR3 totals 11 residues. Germline V gene data show CDR1 as DFQATT and CDR2 as SNEGSKA (reference sequence). Here the CDR3 reads CSARQGHEQYF. CDR3 DNA: TGCAGTGCTAGACAGGGCCACGAGCAGTACTTC.